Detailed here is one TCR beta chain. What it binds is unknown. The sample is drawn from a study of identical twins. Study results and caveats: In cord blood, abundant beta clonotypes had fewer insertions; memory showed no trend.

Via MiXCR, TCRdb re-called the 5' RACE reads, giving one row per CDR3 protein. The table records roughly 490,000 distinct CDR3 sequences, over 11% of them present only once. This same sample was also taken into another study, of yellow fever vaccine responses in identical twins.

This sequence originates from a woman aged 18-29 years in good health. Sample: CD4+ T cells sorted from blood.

As DNA, the CDR3 is TGCAGTCTATCCAGCGGGAGGGCAACAGATACGCAGTATTTT. The encoded protein is CSLSSGRATDTQYF. The chain uses TRBV20-1 and TRBJ2-3; 10 bases are shared with TRBD2. CDR1 is DFQATT and CDR2 is SNEGSKA in the germline V gene (reference sequence). V shed 8 bases, J shed 3 bases, and the junction held 8 bases outside the gene matches. The CDR3 spans 14 residues.